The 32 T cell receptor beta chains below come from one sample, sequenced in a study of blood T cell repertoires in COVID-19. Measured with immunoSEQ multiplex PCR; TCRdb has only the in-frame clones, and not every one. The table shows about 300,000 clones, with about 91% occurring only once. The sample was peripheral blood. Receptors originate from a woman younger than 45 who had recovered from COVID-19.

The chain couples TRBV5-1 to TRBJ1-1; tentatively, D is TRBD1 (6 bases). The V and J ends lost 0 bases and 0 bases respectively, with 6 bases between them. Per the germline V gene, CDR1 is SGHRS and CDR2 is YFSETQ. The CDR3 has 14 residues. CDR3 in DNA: TGCGCCAGCAGCTTGGGGACAGTGAACACTGAAGCTTTCTTT. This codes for CASSLGTVNTEAFF. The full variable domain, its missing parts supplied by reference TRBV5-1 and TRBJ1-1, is KAGVTQTPRYLIKTRGQQVTLSCSPISGHRSVSWYQQTPGQGLQFLFEYFSETQRNKGNFPGRFSGRQFSNSRSEMNVSTLELGDSALYLCASSLGTVNTEAFFGQGTRLTVV.

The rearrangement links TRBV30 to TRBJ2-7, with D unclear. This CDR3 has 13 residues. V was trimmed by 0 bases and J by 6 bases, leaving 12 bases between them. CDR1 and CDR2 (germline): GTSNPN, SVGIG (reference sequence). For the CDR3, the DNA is TGTGCCTGGAGTGTACTCATCGAGCGCGAGCAGTACTTC. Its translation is CAWSVLIEREQYF.

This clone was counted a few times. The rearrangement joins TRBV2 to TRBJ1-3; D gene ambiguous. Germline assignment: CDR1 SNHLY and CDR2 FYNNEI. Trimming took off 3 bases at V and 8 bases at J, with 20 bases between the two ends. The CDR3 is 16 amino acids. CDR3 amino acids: CASSEVSVPTLDTIYF. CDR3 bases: TGTGCCAGCAGTGAGGTTTCGGTACCTACCCTAGACACCATATATTTT.

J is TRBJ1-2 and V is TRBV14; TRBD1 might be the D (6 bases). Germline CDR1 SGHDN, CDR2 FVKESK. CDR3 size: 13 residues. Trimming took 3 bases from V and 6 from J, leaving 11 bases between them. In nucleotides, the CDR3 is TGTGCCAGCAGCCAGGGACGGACAGATGGCTACACCTTC. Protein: CASSQGRTDGYTF.

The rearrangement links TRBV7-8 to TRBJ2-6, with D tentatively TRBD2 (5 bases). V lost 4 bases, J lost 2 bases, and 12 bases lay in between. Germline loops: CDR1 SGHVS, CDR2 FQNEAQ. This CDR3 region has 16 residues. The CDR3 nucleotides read TGTGCCAGCAGCTCCGAGAGGGCCGCTGGGGCCAACGTCCTGACTTTC. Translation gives CASSSERAAGANVLTF.

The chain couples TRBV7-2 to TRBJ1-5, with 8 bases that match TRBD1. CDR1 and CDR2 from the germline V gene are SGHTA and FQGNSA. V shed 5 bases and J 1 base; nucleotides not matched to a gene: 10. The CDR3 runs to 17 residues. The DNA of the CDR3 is TGTGCCAGCAGCATCGTAGCAGGGGGCTCAAGCAATCAGCCCCAGCATTTT. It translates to CASSIVAGGSSNQPQHF.

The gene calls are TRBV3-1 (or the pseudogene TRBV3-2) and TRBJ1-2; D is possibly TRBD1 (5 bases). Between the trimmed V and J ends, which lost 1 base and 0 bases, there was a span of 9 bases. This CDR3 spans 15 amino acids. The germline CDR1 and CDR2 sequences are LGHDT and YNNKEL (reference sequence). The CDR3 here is CASSQGVGANYGYTF. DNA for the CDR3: TGTGCCAGCAGCCAAGGGGTAGGGGCTAACTATGGCTACACCTTC.

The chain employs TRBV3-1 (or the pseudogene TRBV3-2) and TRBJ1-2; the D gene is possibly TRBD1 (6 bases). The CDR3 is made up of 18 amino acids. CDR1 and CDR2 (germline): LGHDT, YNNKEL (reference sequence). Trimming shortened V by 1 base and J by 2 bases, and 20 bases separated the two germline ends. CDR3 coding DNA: TGTGCCAGCAGCCAAGGGAGTTGGGGACAAATGTCAAACTATGGCTACACCTTC. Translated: CASSQGSWGQMSNYGYTF.

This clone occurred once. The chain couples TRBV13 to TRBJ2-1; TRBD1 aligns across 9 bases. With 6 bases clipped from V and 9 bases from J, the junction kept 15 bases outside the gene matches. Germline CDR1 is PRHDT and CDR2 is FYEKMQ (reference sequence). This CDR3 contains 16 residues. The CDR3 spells CASSHEDRGRLGEQFF. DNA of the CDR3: TGTGCCAGCAGTCATGAAGACAGGGGGAGATTGGGTGAGCAGTTCTTC.

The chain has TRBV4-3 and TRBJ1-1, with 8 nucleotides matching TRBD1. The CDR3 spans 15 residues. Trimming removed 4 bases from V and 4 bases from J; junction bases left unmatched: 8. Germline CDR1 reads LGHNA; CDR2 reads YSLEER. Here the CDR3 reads CASSPTGGRVTEAFF. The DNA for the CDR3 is TGCGCCAGCAGCCCCACAGGGGGACGTGTCACTGAAGCTTTCTTT.

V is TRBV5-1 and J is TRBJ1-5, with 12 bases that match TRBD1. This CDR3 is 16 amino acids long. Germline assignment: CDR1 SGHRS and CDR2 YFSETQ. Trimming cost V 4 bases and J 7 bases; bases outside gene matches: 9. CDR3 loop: CASSPWGQGAGQPQHF. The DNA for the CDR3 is TGCGCCAGCAGCCCGTGGGGACAGGGGGCGGGACAGCCCCAGCATTTT.

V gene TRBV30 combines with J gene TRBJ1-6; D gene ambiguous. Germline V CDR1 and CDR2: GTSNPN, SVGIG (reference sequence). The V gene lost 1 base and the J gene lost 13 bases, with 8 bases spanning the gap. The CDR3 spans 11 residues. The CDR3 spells CAWSAPGPLHF. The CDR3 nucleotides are TGTGCCTGGAGTGCCCCCGGGCCCCTCCACTTT.

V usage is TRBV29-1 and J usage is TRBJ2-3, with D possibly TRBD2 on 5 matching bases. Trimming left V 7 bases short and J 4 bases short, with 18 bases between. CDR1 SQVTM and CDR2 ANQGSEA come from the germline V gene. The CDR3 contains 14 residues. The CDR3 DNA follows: TGCAGCGCCGTGAGGGCCCCAGGCGCAGATACGCAGTATTTT. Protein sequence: CSAVRAPGADTQYF.

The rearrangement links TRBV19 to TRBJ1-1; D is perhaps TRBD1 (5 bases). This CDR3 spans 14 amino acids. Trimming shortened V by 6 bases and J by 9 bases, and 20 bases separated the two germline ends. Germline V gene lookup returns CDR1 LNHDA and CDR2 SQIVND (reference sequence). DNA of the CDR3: TGTGCCAGTAGAACCCGGACACCCAACGCCAAAGCTTTCTTT. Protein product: CASRTRTPNAKAFF.

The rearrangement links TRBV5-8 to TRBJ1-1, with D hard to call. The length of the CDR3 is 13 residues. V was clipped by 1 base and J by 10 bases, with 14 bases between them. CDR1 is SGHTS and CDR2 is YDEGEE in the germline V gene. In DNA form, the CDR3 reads TGTGCCAGCAGCTTGACGGGGAAGCGGGGAGCTTTCTTT. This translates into CASSLTGKRGAFF. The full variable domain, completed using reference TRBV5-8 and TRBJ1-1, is EAGVTQSPTHLIKTRGQQATLRCSPISGHTSVYWYQQALGLGLQFLLWYDEGEERNRGNFPPRFSGRQFPNYSSELNVNALELEDSALYLCASSLTGKRGAFFGQGTRLTVV.

CDR3 in DNA: TGTGCCAGCTCATTACTCCAGGGTGCGGCTAATGAAAAACTGTTTTTT. Encoded protein: CASSLLQGAANEKLFF. The chain couples TRBV18 to TRBJ1-4; possibly TRBD1 for D (5 bases). V was trimmed by 5 bases and J by 3 bases, leaving 16 bases between them. Germline CDR1 and CDR2: KGHSH and LQKENI. The CDR3 is made up of 16 amino acids.

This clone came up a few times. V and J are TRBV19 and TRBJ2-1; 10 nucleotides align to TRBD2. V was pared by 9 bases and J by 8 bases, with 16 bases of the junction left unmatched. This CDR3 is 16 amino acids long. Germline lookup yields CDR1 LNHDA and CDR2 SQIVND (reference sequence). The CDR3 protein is CASADSIAGGHYEQFF. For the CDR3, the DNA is TGTGCCAGCGCGGACTCTATAGCGGGGGGCCACTATGAGCAGTTCTTC.

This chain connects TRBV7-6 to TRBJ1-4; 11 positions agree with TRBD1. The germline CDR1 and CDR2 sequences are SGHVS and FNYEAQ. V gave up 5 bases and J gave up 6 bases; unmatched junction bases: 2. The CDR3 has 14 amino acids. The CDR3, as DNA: TGTGCCAGCAGCCAGGACAGGGGGCATGAAAAACTGTTTTTT. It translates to CASSQDRGHEKLFF.

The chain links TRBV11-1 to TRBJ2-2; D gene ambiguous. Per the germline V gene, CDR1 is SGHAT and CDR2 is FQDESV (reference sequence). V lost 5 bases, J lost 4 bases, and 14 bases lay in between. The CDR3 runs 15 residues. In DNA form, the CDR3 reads TGTGCCAGCAGCCCCCAGCTAGGCGGCACCGGGGAGCTGTTTTTT. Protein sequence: CASSPQLGGTGELFF.

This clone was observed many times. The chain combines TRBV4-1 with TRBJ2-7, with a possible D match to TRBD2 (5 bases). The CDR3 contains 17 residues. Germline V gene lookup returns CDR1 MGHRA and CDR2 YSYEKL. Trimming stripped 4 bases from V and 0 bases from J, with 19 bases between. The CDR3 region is CASSPILKLGSSYEQYF. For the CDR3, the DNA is TGCGCCAGCAGCCCTATCTTAAAATTGGGGAGCTCCTACGAGCAGTACTTC.

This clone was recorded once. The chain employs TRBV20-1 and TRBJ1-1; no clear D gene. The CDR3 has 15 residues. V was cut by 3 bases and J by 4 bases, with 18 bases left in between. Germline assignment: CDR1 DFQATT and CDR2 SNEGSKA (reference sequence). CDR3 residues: CSASYTRVVSTEAFF. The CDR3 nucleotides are TGCAGTGCTAGTTATACTAGGGTGGTCAGCACTGAAGCTTTCTTT.

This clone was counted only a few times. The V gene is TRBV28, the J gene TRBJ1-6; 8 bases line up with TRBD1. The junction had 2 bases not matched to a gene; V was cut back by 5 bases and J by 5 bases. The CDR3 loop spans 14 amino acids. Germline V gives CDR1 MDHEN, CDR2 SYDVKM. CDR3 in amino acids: CASSQTGDNSPLHF. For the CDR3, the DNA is TGTGCCAGCAGTCAGACAGGGGATAATTCACCCCTCCACTTT.

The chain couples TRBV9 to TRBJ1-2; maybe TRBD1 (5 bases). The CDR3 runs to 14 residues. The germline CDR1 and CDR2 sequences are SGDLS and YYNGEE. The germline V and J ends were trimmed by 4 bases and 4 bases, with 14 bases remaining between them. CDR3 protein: CASSPGPGVYGYTF. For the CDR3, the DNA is TGTGCCAGCAGCCCAGGGCCGGGAGTCTATGGCTACACCTTC.

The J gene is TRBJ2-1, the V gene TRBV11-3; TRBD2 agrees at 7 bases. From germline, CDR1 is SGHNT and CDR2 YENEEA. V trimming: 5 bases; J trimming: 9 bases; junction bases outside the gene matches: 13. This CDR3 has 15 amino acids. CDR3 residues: CASSPTGTTDVEQFF. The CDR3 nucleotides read TGTGCCAGCAGCCCTACCGGGACTACGGATGTTGAGCAGTTCTTC.

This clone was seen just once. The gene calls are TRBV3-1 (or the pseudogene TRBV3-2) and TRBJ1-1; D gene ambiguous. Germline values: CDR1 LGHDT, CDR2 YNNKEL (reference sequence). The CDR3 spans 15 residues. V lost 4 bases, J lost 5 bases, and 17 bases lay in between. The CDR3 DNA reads TGTGCCAGCAGCCCCCTGTCGGGGTCGGGGACTGAAGCTTTCTTT. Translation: CASSPLSGSGTEAFF.

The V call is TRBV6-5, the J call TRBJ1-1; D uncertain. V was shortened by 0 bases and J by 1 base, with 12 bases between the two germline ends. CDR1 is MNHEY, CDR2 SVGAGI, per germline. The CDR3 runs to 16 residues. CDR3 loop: CASSYSMHSSNTEAFF. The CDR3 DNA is TGTGCCAGCAGTTACTCGATGCACAGTTCGAACACTGAAGCTTTCTTT.

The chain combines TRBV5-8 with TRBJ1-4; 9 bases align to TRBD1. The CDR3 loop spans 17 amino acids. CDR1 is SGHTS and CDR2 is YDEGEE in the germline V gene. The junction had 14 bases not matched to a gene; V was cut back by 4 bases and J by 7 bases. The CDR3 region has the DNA TGTGCCAGCAGCCGGACCCCGGGACAGGGAGGTACTGAAAAACTGTTTTTT. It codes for CASSRTPGQGGTEKLFF. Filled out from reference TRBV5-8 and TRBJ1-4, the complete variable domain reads EAGVTQSPTHLIKTRGQQATLRCSPISGHTSVYWYQQALGLGLQFLLWYDEGEERNRGNFPPRFSGRQFPNYSSELNVNALELEDSALYLCASSRTPGQGGTEKLFFGSGTQLSVL.

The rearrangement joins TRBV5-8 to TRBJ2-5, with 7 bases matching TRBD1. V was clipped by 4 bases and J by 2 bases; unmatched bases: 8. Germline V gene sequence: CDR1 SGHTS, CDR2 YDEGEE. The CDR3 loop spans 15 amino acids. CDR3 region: CASSHGDRKQETQYF. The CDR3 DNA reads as TGTGCCAGCAGCCATGGGGACAGAAAGCAAGAGACCCAGTACTTC.

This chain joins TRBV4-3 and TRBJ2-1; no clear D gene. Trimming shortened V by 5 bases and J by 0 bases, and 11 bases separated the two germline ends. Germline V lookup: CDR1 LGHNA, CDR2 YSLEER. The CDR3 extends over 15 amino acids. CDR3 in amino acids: CASSLTPSSYNEQFF. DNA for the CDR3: TGCGCCAGCAGCTTGACACCCAGCTCCTACAATGAGCAGTTCTTC.

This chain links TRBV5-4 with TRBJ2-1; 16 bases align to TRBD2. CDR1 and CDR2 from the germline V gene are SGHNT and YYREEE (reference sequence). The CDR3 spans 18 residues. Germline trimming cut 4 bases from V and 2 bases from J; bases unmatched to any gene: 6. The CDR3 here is CASSTGTSGGVAYNEQFF. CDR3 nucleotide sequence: TGTGCCAGCAGCACAGGGACTAGCGGGGGGGTGGCCTACAATGAGCAGTTCTTC.

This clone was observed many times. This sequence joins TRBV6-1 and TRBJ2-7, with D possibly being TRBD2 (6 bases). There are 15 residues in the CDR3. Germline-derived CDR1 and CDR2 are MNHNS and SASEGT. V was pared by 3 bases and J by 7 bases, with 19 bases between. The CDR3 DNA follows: TGTGCCAGCAGTGATCGTGGGGGAGGAGGGCAGGAGCAGTACTTC. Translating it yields CASSDRGGGGQEQYF.

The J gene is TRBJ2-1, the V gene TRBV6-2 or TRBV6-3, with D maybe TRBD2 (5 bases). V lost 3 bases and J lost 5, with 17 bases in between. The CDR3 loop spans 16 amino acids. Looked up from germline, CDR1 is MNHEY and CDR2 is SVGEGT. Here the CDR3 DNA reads TGTGCCAGCAGTTATTGGCGGGCGCCTCTGGACAATGAGCAGTTCTTC. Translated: CASSYWRAPLDNEQFF.